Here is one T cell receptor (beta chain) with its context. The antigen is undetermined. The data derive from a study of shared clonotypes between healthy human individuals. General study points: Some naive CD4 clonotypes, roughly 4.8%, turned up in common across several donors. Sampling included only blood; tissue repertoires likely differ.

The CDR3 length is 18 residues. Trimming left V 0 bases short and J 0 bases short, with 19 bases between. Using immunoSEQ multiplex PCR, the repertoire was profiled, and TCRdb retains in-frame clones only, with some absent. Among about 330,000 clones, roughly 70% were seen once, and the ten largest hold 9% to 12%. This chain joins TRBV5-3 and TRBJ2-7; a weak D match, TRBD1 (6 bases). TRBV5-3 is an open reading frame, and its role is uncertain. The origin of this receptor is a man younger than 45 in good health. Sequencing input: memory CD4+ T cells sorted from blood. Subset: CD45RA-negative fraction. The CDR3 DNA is TGTGCCAGAAGCTTGGAGGTTAGGAAAACAGGGAGCTCCTACGAGCAGTACTTC. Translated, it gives CARSLEVRKTGSSYEQYF.